This TCR beta chain was observed in a study of OX40 agonist ivuxolimab in advanced cancers. Assay: immunoSEQ multiplex PCR; the TCRdb copy retains only in-frame clones and omits some. Among 30,000 to 40,000 clones listed, 70% to 85% were seen once. Trimming took off 5 bases at V and 5 bases at J, with 18 bases between the two ends. From germline, CDR1 is ENHRY and CDR2 SYGVKD. This CDR3 is 15 amino acids long. Sequenced material: CD4+ or CD8+ T cells sorted from blood, taken in a trial of the OX40 agonist ivuxolimab. The sequence derives from an adult with an advanced solid tumor such as melanoma, head and neck, liver or kidney cancer. This chain links TRBV10-3 with TRBJ1-2, with D perhaps matching TRBD1 (5 bases). CDR3 sequence reads: CAISTGNRRDYGYTF. Written as DNA, the CDR3 is TGTGCCATCAGTACGGGGAACAGGCGGGATTATGGCTACACCTTC.